This record covers a single TCR beta chain. The sample belongs to a study of blood T cell repertoires in COVID-19. Produced via immunoSEQ multiplex PCR; TCRdb's table is partial and in-frame only. The sample lists 250,000 to 300,000 clones; around 86% were seen once. The sequencing input was peripheral blood. The receptor's source is an older woman with COVID-19, enrolled during active disease.

CDR3 in amino acids: CASRPTGGAGNTIYF. CDR3 in DNA: TGTGCCAGCAGACCCACAGGGGGCGCCGGAAACACCATATATTTT. The V and J genes are TRBV28 and TRBJ1-3, with 9 bases matching TRBD1. V lost 6 bases to trimming and J lost 4 bases; unmatched junction nucleotides: 7. Germline assignment: CDR1 MDHEN and CDR2 SYDVKM. CDR3 length equals 15 residues.